This T cell receptor beta chain stems from a study of OX40 agonist ivuxolimab in advanced cancers. Study as a whole: Every 2 weeks, patients received ivuxolimab intravenously, dosed at 0.01 to 10 mg/kg. Those treated in dose escalation had hepatocellular carcinoma, melanoma, renal cell cancer or head and neck cancer. Points from the study as a whole: The study observed clonal expansion of CD4+ and CD8+ blood T cells by week 6 at 0.1 to 3.0 mg/kg. With doses of 0.1-3.0 mg/kg, partial responders showed among the lowest clonal expansion.

As regards this clone: The target antigen is unknown.

V shed 3 bases, J shed 3 bases, and the junction held 7 bases outside the gene matches. CDR3 length equals 16 residues. The germline gives CDR1 ENHRY, CDR2 SYGVKD. Generated by immunoSEQ multiplex PCR, the TCRdb table keeps only in-frame clones and is missing some. The sample holds about 86,000 clones; 91% are singletons and the top ten take more than 8.5%. The starting material was CD4+ or CD8+ T cells sorted from blood, obtained in a trial of the OX40 agonist ivuxolimab. The chain has TRBV10-3 and TRBJ1-1; 10 bases are a match to TRBD1. The source is an adult with an advanced solid tumor such as melanoma, head and neck, liver or kidney cancer. CDR3 loop: CAISEPGTGVDTEAFF. CDR3 bases: TGTGCCATCAGTGAACCTGGGACAGGGGTAGACACTGAAGCTTTCTTT.